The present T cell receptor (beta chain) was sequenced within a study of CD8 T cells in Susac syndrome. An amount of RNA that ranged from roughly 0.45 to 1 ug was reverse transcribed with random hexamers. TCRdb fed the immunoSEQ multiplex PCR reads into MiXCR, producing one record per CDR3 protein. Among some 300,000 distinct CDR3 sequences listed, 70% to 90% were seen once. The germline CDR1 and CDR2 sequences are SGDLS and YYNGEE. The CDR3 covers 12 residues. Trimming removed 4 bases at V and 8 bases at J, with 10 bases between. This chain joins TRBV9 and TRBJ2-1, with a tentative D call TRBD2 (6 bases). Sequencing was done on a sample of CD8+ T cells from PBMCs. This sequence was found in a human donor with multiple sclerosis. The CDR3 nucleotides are TGTGCCAGCAGCCCTGGGGACTATGAGCAGTTCTTC. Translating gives CASSPGDYEQFF.